The rows below give T cell receptor beta chains drawn from one sample of a study of T cells in Graves' hyperthyroidism and ophthalmopathy. From the multiplex PCR reads, TCRdb called clonotypes with MiXCR, one entry per CDR3 protein. The sample has hundreds of thousands of distinct CDR3 sequences, roughly 45% seen once. Sequences were obtained from peripheral blood or thyroid tissue (not recorded which). Receptor source: an adult man with Graves' disease, either hyperthyroidism or ophthalmopathy (not recorded which). The CDR3 runs from the conserved cysteine through the conserved F or W. A D gene is named only where the DNA matches it firmly. The size entry is marked missing in some rows and otherwise reads once, few, many or a size class.

d_gene: NA
abundance: NA
j_gene: TRBJ2-7
v_gene: TRBV24-1
CDR3nt: TGTGCCACCAGTGACAGGTACACCTACGAGCAGTACTTC
CDR3aa: CATSDRYTYEQYF

d_gene: NA
abundance: NA
j_gene: TRBJ1-5
v_gene: TRBV11-2
CDR3nt: TGTGCCAGCAGCTTAGAAAGATTAAATCAGCCCCAGCATTTT
CDR3aa: CASSLERLNQPQHF

d_gene: TRBD1
abundance: NA
j_gene: TRBJ1-6
v_gene: TRBV6-5
CDR3nt: TGTGCCAGCAGTTACTCAGCCACAGGGGCCAGCTCCTATAATTCACCCCTCCACTTT
CDR3aa: CASSYSATGASSYNSPLHF

d_gene: NA
abundance: few
j_gene: TRBJ1-4
v_gene: TRBV20-1
CDR3nt: TGCAGTGCTAGAGATCGGGGGCTTGTCGGTGAAAAACTGTTTTTT
CDR3aa: CSARDRGLVGEKLFF

d_gene: NA
abundance: many
j_gene: TRBJ1-2
v_gene: TRBV7-6
CDR3nt: TGTGCCAGCAGCTTATCACACGGGACATCCGATGGCTACACCTTC
CDR3aa: CASSLSHGTSDGYTF

d_gene: TRBD1
abundance: few
j_gene: TRBJ1-2
v_gene: TRBV2
CDR3nt: TGTGCCGGACAGGGCGACTATGGCTACACCTTC
CDR3aa: CAGQGDYGYTF

d_gene: NA
abundance: many
j_gene: TRBJ1-2
v_gene: TRBV29-1
CDR3nt: TGCAGCGTTGGCCCCGGAGAGGACTATGGCTACACCTTC
CDR3aa: CSVGPGEDYGYTF

d_gene: NA
abundance: NA
j_gene: TRBJ2-5
v_gene: TRBV29-1
CDR3nt: TGCAGCGTTGACGGAGACCAAGAGACCCAGTACTTC
CDR3aa: CSVDGDQETQYF

d_gene: TRBD1
abundance: few
j_gene: TRBJ2-7
v_gene: TRBV11-2
CDR3nt: TGTGCCAGCAGGCGTAAAGGACAGGCAAACCATTACGAGCAGTACTTC
CDR3aa: CASRRKGQANHYEQYF

d_gene: NA
abundance: few
j_gene: TRBJ2-5
v_gene: TRBV5-4
CDR3nt: TGTGCCAGCAGCTCCCCAGGGGTAGGGGGCCAAGAGACCCAGTACTTC
CDR3aa: CASSSPGVGGQETQYF

d_gene: NA
abundance: NA
j_gene: TRBJ1-5
v_gene: TRBV19
CDR3nt: TGTGCCAGTAGTACCTCCCTGGGCCACAGTAATAGCAATCAGCCCCAGCATTTT
CDR3aa: CASSTSLGHSNSNQPQHF

d_gene: NA
abundance: NA
j_gene: TRBJ1-1
v_gene: TRBV7-9
CDR3nt: TGTGCCAGCAGCTTCCAGGGACGCACTGAAGCTTTCTTT
CDR3aa: CASSFQGRTEAFF

d_gene: NA
abundance: NA
j_gene: TRBJ1-5
v_gene: TRBV24-1
CDR3nt: TGTGCCACCAGTACGGGAAATCAGCCCCAGCATTTT
CDR3aa: CATSTGNQPQHF

d_gene: NA
abundance: NA
j_gene: TRBJ2-2
v_gene: TRBV7-8
CDR3nt: TGTGCCAGCAGCTTAGCGGCGGGACAAAACGGGGAGCTGTTTTTT
CDR3aa: CASSLAAGQNGELFF

d_gene: NA
abundance: NA
j_gene: TRBJ2-2
v_gene: TRBV11-2
CDR3nt: TGTGCCAGCAGCTTAGGGGGGTGGGCCACCGGGGAGCTGTTTTTT
CDR3aa: CASSLGGWATGELFF

d_gene: TRBD1
abundance: many
j_gene: TRBJ1-6
v_gene: TRBV7-9
CDR3nt: TGTGCCAGCACCTCCTGGACAGGGGACAATTCACCCCTCCACTTT
CDR3aa: CASTSWTGDNSPLHF

d_gene: TRBD1
abundance: NA
j_gene: TRBJ2-3
v_gene: TRBV29-1
CDR3nt: TGCAGCGTGGGACAGGCAGTCGCAGATACGCAGTATTTT
CDR3aa: CSVGQAVADTQYF

d_gene: TRBD2
abundance: few
j_gene: TRBJ2-5
v_gene: TRBV20-1
CDR3nt: TGCAGTGTGGTACTAGCGGAAAAAGAGACCCAGTACTTC
CDR3aa: CSVVLAEKETQYF

d_gene: NA
abundance: many
j_gene: TRBJ1-5
v_gene: TRBV7-9
CDR3nt: TGTGCCAGCAGCGTCGACACAGGGAGTAGGGATCAGCCCCAGCATTTT
CDR3aa: CASSVDTGSRDQPQHF

d_gene: NA
abundance: NA
j_gene: TRBJ1-2
v_gene: TRBV6-4
CDR3nt: TGTGCCAGCAGCCTTGACATTGGAACTCGGGGCTACACCTTC
CDR3aa: CASSLDIGTRGYTF

d_gene: NA
abundance: NA
j_gene: TRBJ1-2
v_gene: TRBV20-1
CDR3nt: TGCAGTGCCGACACCGGACGGAGTTATGGCTACACCTTC
CDR3aa: CSADTGRSYGYTF

d_gene: NA
abundance: NA
j_gene: TRBJ1-1
v_gene: TRBV5-4
CDR3nt: TGTGCCAGCAGCTCACAAACAGGGAGAGGAAATGAAGCTTTCTTT
CDR3aa: CASSSQTGRGNEAFF

d_gene: TRBD1
abundance: NA
j_gene: TRBJ2-5
v_gene: TRBV24-1
CDR3nt: TGTGCCCCAGGGGGCGGGGAGACCCAGTACTTC
CDR3aa: CAPGGGETQYF

d_gene: TRBD1
abundance: NA
j_gene: TRBJ1-1
v_gene: TRBV4-1
CDR3nt: TGCGCCAGCAGCCAAGGGGGACAGGGATGGGTAAGGACTGAAGCTTTCTTT
CDR3aa: CASSQGGQGWVRTEAFF

d_gene: TRBD1
abundance: NA
j_gene: TRBJ1-2
v_gene: TRBV12-3/TRBV12-4
CDR3nt: TGTGCCAGCAGGCCGGACAGGCAATATGGCTACACCTTC
CDR3aa: CASRPDRQYGYTF

d_gene: NA
abundance: NA
j_gene: TRBJ1-1
v_gene: TRBV5-1
CDR3nt: TGCGCCAGCAGCTTGGTCGGGCGGCGGCGGACCACTGAAGCTTTCTTT
CDR3aa: CASSLVGRRRTTEAFF

d_gene: TRBD2
abundance: NA
j_gene: TRBJ2-7
v_gene: TRBV25-1
CDR3nt: TGTGCCAGCAGTGAATCCCAACGGGGGGGCTACGAGCAGTACTTC
CDR3aa: CASSESQRGGYEQYF

d_gene: NA
abundance: many
j_gene: TRBJ1-6
v_gene: TRBV12-3/TRBV12-4
CDR3nt: TGTGCCAGCAGTTTGGGGGAAACGACACCCCTCCACTTT
CDR3aa: CASSLGETTPLHF

d_gene: NA
abundance: NA
j_gene: TRBJ2-7
v_gene: TRBV2
CDR3nt: TGTGCCAGCAATGGGGGATCCGACTACGAGCAGTACTTC
CDR3aa: CASNGGSDYEQYF

d_gene: TRBD1
abundance: NA
j_gene: TRBJ1-6
v_gene: TRBV11-1
CDR3nt: TGTGCCAGCAGCGCCCAGACAGGGAATAATTCACCCCTCCACTTT
CDR3aa: CASSAQTGNNSPLHF

d_gene: NA
abundance: few
j_gene: TRBJ2-5
v_gene: TRBV10-2
CDR3nt: TGCGCCAGCAGTGATCTCGGCTTGGGTACAGCGGCGCGGGAGACCCAGTACTTC
CDR3aa: CASSDLGLGTAARETQYF

d_gene: NA
abundance: NA
j_gene: TRBJ2-5
v_gene: TRBV24-1
CDR3nt: TGTGCCACCAGTGCGGGCCAGACCGGGACCGCACGGGAGACCCAGTACTTC
CDR3aa: CATSAGQTGTARETQYF

d_gene: TRBD1
abundance: many
j_gene: TRBJ2-5
v_gene: TRBV7-9
CDR3nt: TGTGCCAGCAGCTTTGGTACCCGAGGGACAGGGGGCGAGACCCAGTACTTC
CDR3aa: CASSFGTRGTGGETQYF

d_gene: NA
abundance: NA
j_gene: TRBJ2-5
v_gene: TRBV7-6
CDR3nt: TGTGCCAGCAGCTTAACTCAGGGGACGGGGTCAGAGACCCAGTACTTC
CDR3aa: CASSLTQGTGSETQYF

d_gene: NA
abundance: few
j_gene: TRBJ1-1
v_gene: TRBV6-1
CDR3nt: TGTGCCAGCAGTTACTCCAACAGGTATGAAGCTTTCTTT
CDR3aa: CASSYSNRYEAFF

d_gene: TRBD1
abundance: NA
j_gene: TRBJ1-5
v_gene: TRBV2
CDR3nt: TGTGCCAGCAGTGAAACTCAGGGCAGGGGGTATCAGCCCCAGCATTTT
CDR3aa: CASSETQGRGYQPQHF

d_gene: NA
abundance: NA
j_gene: TRBJ1-6
v_gene: TRBV5-1
CDR3nt: TGCGCCAGCAGCTTGGCTCCAGGGAAGAATAATTCACCCCTCCACTTT
CDR3aa: CASSLAPGKNNSPLHF

d_gene: NA
abundance: many
j_gene: TRBJ1-1
v_gene: TRBV7-2
CDR3nt: TGTGCCAGCAGCTTTCGGACAGTGAACACTGAAGCTTTCTTT
CDR3aa: CASSFRTVNTEAFF

d_gene: TRBD1
abundance: NA
j_gene: TRBJ1-2
v_gene: TRBV10-3
CDR3nt: TGTGCCAGCAGTTACGGGACAGGGGGCTTAGGCTACACCTTC
CDR3aa: CASSYGTGGLGYTF

d_gene: NA
abundance: few
j_gene: TRBJ2-5
v_gene: TRBV12-5
CDR3nt: TGTGCCAGCAGCCCGACCCTTTCAGGGGCGGGGACCCAGTACTTC
CDR3aa: CASSPTLSGAGTQYF

d_gene: NA
abundance: many
j_gene: TRBJ2-5
v_gene: TRBV7-7
CDR3nt: TGTGCTAGCAGCTCGGACTTCCAAGAGACCCAGTACTTC
CDR3aa: CASSSDFQETQYF

d_gene: NA
abundance: NA
j_gene: TRBJ1-1
v_gene: TRBV7-9
CDR3nt: TGTGCCAGCAGCTTGCCCGGCCTCTCTGGGAACACTGAAGCTTTCTTT
CDR3aa: CASSLPGLSGNTEAFF

d_gene: TRBD1
abundance: few
j_gene: TRBJ2-7
v_gene: TRBV7-9
CDR3nt: TGTGCCAGCAGTTACAGGGGCCTCTCCTACGAGCAGTACTTC
CDR3aa: CASSYRGLSYEQYF

d_gene: TRBD1
abundance: many
j_gene: TRBJ1-5
v_gene: TRBV9
CDR3nt: TGTGCCAGCAGCCCTACAGGGGCCCATCAGCCCCAGCATTTT
CDR3aa: CASSPTGAHQPQHF

d_gene: TRBD2
abundance: NA
j_gene: TRBJ2-2
v_gene: TRBV7-8
CDR3nt: TGTGCCAGCGGGGGTAGCGGGGGGAACACCGGGGAGCTGTTTTTT
CDR3aa: CASGGSGGNTGELFF

d_gene: NA
abundance: NA
j_gene: TRBJ2-5
v_gene: TRBV20-1
CDR3nt: TGCAGTGCTAGAGGAGTAGCTATAGATCACCAAGAGACCCAGTACTTC
CDR3aa: CSARGVAIDHQETQYF

d_gene: NA
abundance: many
j_gene: TRBJ1-2
v_gene: TRBV14
CDR3nt: TGTGCCAGCAGCCAAGCGGCCGGGGACACCTATGGCTACACCTTC
CDR3aa: CASSQAAGDTYGYTF

d_gene: NA
abundance: NA
j_gene: TRBJ1-4
v_gene: TRBV14
CDR3nt: TGTGCCAGCAGCCAATCAGACAGATTTAATGAAAAACTGTTTTTT
CDR3aa: CASSQSDRFNEKLFF

d_gene: TRBD2
abundance: NA
j_gene: TRBJ2-7
v_gene: TRBV12-3/TRBV12-4
CDR3nt: TGTGCCAGCAGTACCGTGGGAGGGGACGACCCCTACGAGCAGTACTTC
CDR3aa: CASSTVGGDDPYEQYF

d_gene: TRBD2
abundance: NA
j_gene: TRBJ2-7
v_gene: TRBV10-3
CDR3nt: TGTGCCAGCAGTTACTCAGGGACTAGCCGTAGCTCCTACGAGCAGTACTTC
CDR3aa: CASSYSGTSRSSYEQYF

d_gene: NA
abundance: many
j_gene: TRBJ1-2
v_gene: TRBV29-1
CDR3nt: TGCAGCGTTGCAGCAGGGTTCGGCTACACCTTC
CDR3aa: CSVAAGFGYTF

d_gene: NA
abundance: many
j_gene: TRBJ1-4
v_gene: TRBV10-3
CDR3nt: TGTGCCATCAGAGACCGGGACAAAGCTAATGAAAAACTGTTTTTT
CDR3aa: CAIRDRDKANEKLFF

d_gene: TRBD1
abundance: NA
j_gene: TRBJ1-4
v_gene: TRBV2
CDR3nt: TGTGCCAGTAGCTCGACAGGGGGCGAACCGTTTTTT
CDR3aa: CASSSTGGEPFF

d_gene: NA
abundance: few
j_gene: TRBJ1-6
v_gene: TRBV7-2
CDR3nt: TGTGCCAGCAGCTTATTCATAGACGGTCATAATTCACCCCTCCACTTT
CDR3aa: CASSLFIDGHNSPLHF

d_gene: NA
abundance: NA
j_gene: TRBJ1-6
v_gene: TRBV20-1
CDR3nt: TGCAGTGCTAGAGTTGGGGAACCCGCCTATAATTCACCCCTCCACTTT
CDR3aa: CSARVGEPAYNSPLHF

d_gene: TRBD1
abundance: many
j_gene: TRBJ2-7
v_gene: TRBV7-8
CDR3nt: TGTGCCAGCAGCTTAGTGGGACAGGGGGCGGGTGAGCAGTACTTC
CDR3aa: CASSLVGQGAGEQYF

d_gene: NA
abundance: many
j_gene: TRBJ2-7
v_gene: TRBV15
CDR3nt: TGTGCCACCAGCAGAGATAGCCAGGGGTGGTACGAGCAGTACTTC
CDR3aa: CATSRDSQGWYEQYF